The next 5 T cell receptor beta chains were all read from a single sample in a study of cytomegalovirus exposure and HLA in healthy donors. PCR used 60 Vbeta primers and 13 Jbeta primers. This table comes from immunoSEQ multiplex PCR, and its TCRdb copy is limited to in-frame clones, with some not included. Its listing shows 110,000 to 150,000 clones. Sequenced sample: PBMCs. Source of these receptors: a male donor in good health and CMV-seronegative.

The rearrangement joins TRBV19 to TRBJ2-1; D may be TRBD1 (6 bases). Germline values: CDR1 LNHDA, CDR2 SQIVND (reference sequence). The CDR3 runs to 13 residues. V dropped 3 bases and J dropped 11 bases, with 14 bases sitting between them. The CDR3 DNA sequence: TGTGCCAGTAGTATTCAGCTACAGGGTCAGCAGTTCTTC. It codes for CASSIQLQGQQFF.

This sequence joins TRBV29-1 and TRBJ2-7, with D maybe TRBD2 (6 bases). This CDR3 is 15 amino acids long. V was shortened by 5 bases and J by 7 bases, with 24 bases between the two germline ends. Germline V CDR1 and CDR2: SQVTM, ANQGSEA. CDR3 in amino acids: CSVRMVRTASAEQYF. The CDR3 DNA is TGCAGCGTTCGGATGGTACGAACAGCTAGCGCGGAGCAGTACTTC.

V is TRBV5-1 and J is TRBJ2-7; 10 bases match TRBD1. The CDR3 has 15 amino acids. J lost 7 bases, V lost 1 base, and 8 bases had no gene match. Germline CDR1 SGHRS, CDR2 YFSETQ. CDR3 nucleotide sequence: TGCGCCAGCAGCTTGCCAGGGACAGGGGCCTGGGAGCAGTACTTC. Translated: CASSLPGTGAWEQYF.

The genes are TRBV18 and TRBJ1-2, with TRBD1 matching 8 bases. After removal of 1 base from V and 8 bases from J, the junction contained 9 bases not matched to a gene. Germline V lookup: CDR1 KGHSH, CDR2 LQKENI. The CDR3 is 15 amino acids. The chain's CDR3 is CASSPRVDRAEGYTF. The CDR3 bases are TGTGCCAGCTCACCACGTGTGGACAGGGCCGAGGGCTACACCTTC.

The chain links TRBV11-2 to TRBJ2-3; 10 bases agree with TRBD1. Trimming at V came to 1 base and at J to 4 bases, leaving 2 bases not matched to a gene. The CDR3 is 15 amino acids. Germline lookup yields CDR1 SGHAT and CDR2 FQNNGV. The CDR3 DNA is TGTGCCAGCAGCTTAGGGGACAGGGGTCCAGATACGCAGTATTTT. Encoded protein: CASSLGDRGPDTQYF. Using reference TRBV11-2 and TRBJ2-3 for the parts outside the CDR3, the full variable domain is EAGVAQSPRYKIIEKRQSVAFWCNPISGHATLYWYQQILGQGPKLLIQFQNNGVVDDSQLPKDRFSAERLKGVDSTLKIQPAKLEDSAVYLCASSLGDRGPDTQYFGPGTRLTVL.